The 2 T cell receptor beta chains below were found in one sample sequenced in a study of blood T cell repertoires in COVID-19. Assay: immunoSEQ multiplex PCR; the TCRdb copy retains only in-frame clones and omits some. The table lists about 46,000 clones, approximately 85% of them singletons. Sequencing was carried out using peripheral blood. The receptors come from a man aged 55-75 years with acute or convalescent COVID-19.

The V and J genes are TRBV5-1 and TRBJ1-4; D unresolved. The V gene's germline CDR1 is SGHRS and CDR2 YFSETQ. V lost 2 bases, J lost 8 bases, and 13 bases lay in between. The CDR3 has 14 amino acids. CDR3 amino acids: CASSFRGTGEKLFF. CDR3 nucleotide sequence: TGCGCCAGCAGCTTCCGGGGTACCGGGGAAAAACTGTTTTTT.

This chain uses TRBV5-5 with TRBJ1-2; 8 positions agree with TRBD1. Looked up from germline, CDR1 is SGHKS and CDR2 is YYEKEE (reference sequence). CDR3 length equals 14 residues. V was clipped by 5 bases and J by 1 base; unmatched bases: 4. CDR3 coding DNA: TGTGCCAGCAGACTAGGACAGGGTAACTATGGCTACACCTTC. Translation gives CASRLGQGNYGYTF.